This T cell receptor beta chain emerged from a study of blood T cell repertoires in COVID-19. Clones were sequenced by immunoSEQ multiplex PCR, and TCRdb holds only the in-frame ones, with some missing. In the table there are more than 200,000 clones, about nine tenths of which are singletons. The V segment lost 1 base and the J segment 4 bases; nucleotides outside the gene matches: 6. This CDR3 comprises 15 residues. Germline V gene data show CDR1 as SGHVS and CDR2 as FQNEAQ. V and J are TRBV7-8 and TRBJ1-2; the match to TRBD1 covers 7 bases. The sequence was obtained from a man under 40 in a cohort exposed to, infected with or recovered from COVID-19 (not recorded which). The source material was PBMCs or T cells enriched from blood (not recorded which). The CDR3 sequence is CASSLEGQSGYGYTF. CDR3 DNA sequence: TGTGCCAGCAGCTTAGAGGGACAGAGCGGCTATGGCTACACCTTC. The full variable domain, in which reference TRBV7-8 and TRBJ1-2 provide the parts outside the CDR3, is GAGVSQSPRYKVAKRGQDVALRCDPISGHVSLFWYQQALGQGPEFLTYFQNEAQLDKSGLPSDRFFAERPEGSVSTLKIQRTQQEDSAVYLCASSLEGQSGYGYTFGSGTRLTVV.